The following is a TCR beta chain sequence with its context. No antigen is known for it. This may arise from a read error, as a much more abundant clone is one base away. CDR1 and CDR2 (germline): MGHRA, YSYEKL. The V end was cut by 2 bases, the J end by 2 bases, with 7 bases between. This CDR3 contains 13 residues. It was from around 20,000 to 1,000,000 sorted cells, with 10%, 30% or 50% RNA, that naive CD8 libraries came. The sample comes from a study of molecular identifiers for immune sequencing clone quantification. At the level of the study: Across replicate runs, RNA obtained from 20,000 or 100,000 naive CD8 cells was divided into five, with four undergoing sequencing. Study-level results: In CMV-specific effectors, clones above 20 copies held over 99% of molecules; naive, under 1%. Because of identical TCR molecules sharing a barcode, sizes of highly expanded clones could be underestimated.

TCRdb re-called the PCR reads with MiXCR, one entry per CDR3 protein. Seen here are about 97,000 distinct CDR3 sequences, 20% to 25% observed once, and the top ten hold 0.85% to 0.95%. The V call is TRBV4-1, the J call TRBJ2-7, with TRBD1 as a possible D gene (5 bases). The sequencing input was naive CD8+ T cells from blood, with Jurkat cell RNA spiked in. Subset reported: FACS-sorted CD8+CD4-CCR7+CD45RA+ naive T cells. The TCR comes from a human donor in good health. Some libraries in this study had Jurkat cell RNA spiked in. This CDR3 reads CASSQQGTYEQYF. Here the CDR3 DNA reads TGCGCCAGCAGCCAACAGGGTACCTACGAGCAGTACTTC.